Below, 22 T cell receptor beta chains from the same sample are listed, as sequenced in a study of CD8 T cells in ankylosing spondylitis. Via MiXCR, TCRdb re-called the 5' RACE reads, giving one row per CDR3 protein. The sample holds about 240,000 distinct CDR3 sequences, around 7.8% seen once. Sequencing was carried out using blood, either unsorted or a sorted T cell fraction (not recorded which). These receptor sequences come from a male donor with ankylosing spondylitis or in good health (not recorded which).

This clonotype was seen repeatedly, ten times or more. This chain connects TRBV4-2 to TRBJ2-1; D perhaps matches TRBD2 (5 bases). V was clipped by 1 base and J by 2 bases, with 12 bases between them. Germline V lookup: CDR1 LGHNA, CDR2 YNFKEQ. This CDR3 has 16 residues. The CDR3 DNA reads as TGTGCCAGCAGCCAAGTATTTGGGAGTGCCTACAATGAGCAGTTCTTC. Amino acids: CASSQVFGSAYNEQFF.

This CDR3 is CASNSPGAVDTQYF. The CDR3 DNA reads as TGTGCCAGCAATAGTCCGGGGGCCGTGGATACGCAGTATTTT. The V call is TRBV28, the J call TRBJ2-3; D might be TRBD1 or TRBD2, each matching 6 bases. The CDR3 is made up of 14 amino acids. The V end was cut by 7 bases, the J end by 6 bases, with 17 bases between. The germline V gene has CDR1 MDHEN and CDR2 SYDVKM.

This clonotype was picked up many times. This chain connects TRBV9 to TRBJ2-7; no definite D call. Germline V gene data show CDR1 as SGDLS and CDR2 as YYNGEE. V lost 3 bases to trimming and J lost 1 base, with 11 bases between them. This CDR3 is built from 14 residues. CDR3 amino acids: CASSALDGSYEQYF. CDR3 in DNA: TGTGCCAGCAGCGCTCTGGACGGATCCTACGAGCAGTACTTC.

This clonotype was observed many times. CDR3 coding DNA: TGTGCCAGCAGCCGCCAGGGGGGAGATACGCAGTATTTT. It is translated as CASSRQGGDTQYF. The chain is built from TRBV13 and TRBJ2-3; TRBD1 is a possible D gene (7 bases). V lost 5 bases and J 5 bases, leaving 11 bases between the germline ends. CDR1 and CDR2 (germline): PRHDT, FYEKMQ (reference sequence). The CDR3 contains 13 residues.

This clonotype was seen many times. The rearrangement links TRBV10-3 to TRBJ2-2; TRBD1 might be the D (6 bases). The V end lost 3 bases, the J end lost 4 bases, and 12 bases lay between the germline ends. Germline lookup yields CDR1 ENHRY and CDR2 SYGVKD. This CDR3 spans 15 amino acids. The CDR3 loop reads CAISDRQGSTGELFF. CDR3 nucleotide sequence: TGTGCCATCAGTGATCGGCAGGGGAGCACCGGGGAGCTGTTTTTT.

In its sample, this clonotype ranks as medium-sized. The chain combines TRBV15 with TRBJ2-2; unclear D gene. CDR3 length: 18 residues. V was cut by 4 bases and J by 0 bases, with 18 bases left in between. Looked up from germline, CDR1 is LNHNV and CDR2 is YYDKDF (reference sequence). The CDR3 nucleotides are TGTGCCACCAGCATTTCTCCCACAGTCTCCGCGAACACCGGGGAGCTGTTTTTT. As protein: CATSISPTVSANTGELFF.

This clonotype was picked up many times. The chain couples TRBV18 to TRBJ1-1; unclear D gene. The length of the CDR3 is 15 residues. Germline CDR1 and CDR2: KGHSH and LQKENI. The ends were cut back, 0 bases at V and 0 bases at J, with 8 bases in the middle. Written as DNA, the CDR3 is TGTGCCAGCTCACCACCGGCGGGTGTGAACACTGAAGCTTTCTTT. Translating it yields CASSPPAGVNTEAFF.

This clonotype was recorded many times. The rearrangement joins TRBV11-2 to TRBJ2-1; 9 bases are shared with TRBD2. Trimming removed 0 bases from V and 7 bases from J; junction bases left unmatched: 13. Germline loops: CDR1 SGHAT, CDR2 FQNNGV. The length of the CDR3 is 18 residues. CDR3: CASSLESLAGSVLNEQFF. The CDR3 nucleotides read TGTGCCAGCAGCTTAGAGAGCCTAGCGGGATCCGTCTTGAATGAGCAGTTCTTC.

This clonotype was seen repeatedly, ten times or more. V usage is TRBV6-1 and J usage is TRBJ2-1, with D tentatively TRBD2 (5 bases). V was cut by 2 bases and J by 9 bases, with 17 bases left in between. CDR3 length: 15 amino acids. Germline CDR1 and CDR2: MNHNS and SASEGT. The CDR3 nucleotides are TGTGCCAGCAGTGAAAGAGTGGGTATAGGGAGTGAGCAGTTCTTC. Its translation is CASSERVGIGSEQFF.

The chain has TRBV18 and TRBJ1-4; TRBD1 matches 10 bases. V dropped 4 bases and J dropped 7; count of bases not matched to a gene: 3. The CDR3 runs 14 residues. CDR1 is KGHSH and CDR2 is LQKENI in the germline V gene. The CDR3 DNA reads TGTGCCAGCTCACGCCGGGACAGGGGTGAAAAACTGTTTTTT. Amino acid sequence: CASSRRDRGEKLFF.

This clonotype was recorded only once. The chain has TRBV20-1 and TRBJ2-1; D possibly corresponds to TRBD2 (7 bases). Germline CDR1 reads DFQATT; CDR2 reads SNEGSKA (reference sequence). The CDR3 length is 14 residues. The CDR3: CSAPAGQSYNEQFF. The CDR3 bases are TGCAGCGCCCCAGCGGGACAAAGCTACAATGAGCAGTTCTTC.

This clonotype was found many times. The rearrangement joins TRBV2 to TRBJ2-1; a weak D match, TRBD2 (5 bases). This CDR3 contains 16 residues. V was pared by 0 bases and J by 4 bases, with 13 bases between. Germline V gene sequence: CDR1 SNHLY, CDR2 FYNNEI. As DNA, the CDR3 is TGTGCCAGCAGTGAAGCGCTTGCTAGCAAGTACAATGAGCAGTTCTTC. Residues: CASSEALASKYNEQFF.

In this sample, this clonotype turned up many times. V gene TRBV24-1 combines with J gene TRBJ1-1, with 8 nucleotides matching TRBD1. J was trimmed by 5 bases and V by 6 bases; bases with no gene match: 4. Germline values: CDR1 KGHDR, CDR2 SFDVKD. The CDR3 has 13 residues. CDR3 residues: CATSFRGQTEAFF. Written as DNA, the CDR3 is TGTGCCACCAGTTTCAGGGGGCAGACTGAAGCTTTCTTT.

The table lists this clonotype with many counts. The V call is TRBV29-1, the J call TRBJ1-1; D is uncertain. V lost 4 bases and J 0 bases, leaving 15 bases between the germline ends. The CDR3 runs to 15 residues. Germline CDR1 SQVTM, CDR2 ANQGSEA. The CDR3 spells CSVVVIRKMNTEAFF. The CDR3 nucleotides are TGCAGCGTTGTGGTGATCCGGAAAATGAACACTGAAGCTTTCTTT.

Concerning this clonotype itself: A much more abundant neighbour one base away suggests this may be a read error. The rearrangement links TRBV29-1 to TRBJ1-2, with D unresolved. Between the trimmed V and J ends, which lost 5 bases and 0 bases, there was a span of 10 bases. The germline V gene has CDR1 SQVTM and CDR2 ANQGSEA. The CDR3 contains 13 residues. CDR3 DNA: TGCAGCGTTAAATTGTCCGCTAACTATGGCTACACCTTC. It encodes CSVKLSANYGYTF.

The V call is TRBV20-1, the J call TRBJ2-6; D possibly corresponds to TRBD1 (6 bases). The CDR3 sequence is 15 residues long. In germline, CDR1 is DFQATT, CDR2 SNEGSKA (reference sequence). V was clipped by 6 bases and J by 3 bases, with 15 bases between them. CDR3 sequence (DNA): TGCAGTGCCTACCAGGGGTCGGGTGGGGCCAACGTCCTGACTTTC. Translation: CSAYQGSGGANVLTF.

This clonotype has just a few counts. The CDR3 bases are TGTGCCAGCAGCCGAGGACCCCGTGACGAGCAGTACTTC. Residues: CASSRGPRDEQYF. V usage is TRBV27 and J usage is TRBJ2-7; D gene unclear. Deletions cut 6 bases from V and 5 bases from J, with 14 bases between. The germline CDR1 and CDR2 sequences are MNHEY and SMNVEV (reference sequence). This CDR3 comprises 13 residues.

This clonotype was observed many times. The chain combines TRBV12-3 or TRBV12-4 with TRBJ2-1; D gene ambiguous. There are 16 residues in the CDR3. The V end lost 5 bases, the J end lost 1 base, and 15 bases lay between the germline ends. CDR3 amino acids: CASSTRWEESYNEQFF. CDR3 coding DNA: TGTGCCAGCAGTACCCGTTGGGAAGAGTCCTACAATGAGCAGTTCTTC.

At least ten counts were recorded for this clonotype. J is TRBJ2-2 and V is TRBV9; 7 bases agree with TRBD1. Per germline, CDR1 SGDLS and CDR2 YYNGEE. V shed 0 bases, J shed 0 bases, and the junction held 5 bases outside the gene matches. The CDR3 loop spans 17 amino acids. The CDR3 protein is CASSVERDRPNTGELFF. CDR3 in DNA: TGTGCCAGCAGCGTAGAAAGGGACAGACCGAACACCGGGGAGCTGTTTTTT.

DNA for the CDR3: TGTGCCAGCAGCTTGTTTTCCTACAATGAGCAGTTCTTC. It specifies CASSLFSYNEQFF. The gene calls are TRBV7-2 and TRBJ2-1, with D uncertain. Trimming left V 3 bases short and J 1 base short, with 4 bases between. This CDR3 has 13 amino acids. Per the germline V gene, CDR1 is SGHTA and CDR2 is FQGNSA.

This clonotype was seen ten or more times. This chain connects TRBV5-1 to TRBJ2-7; 7 bases are a match to TRBD2. This CDR3 has 14 amino acids. Germline values: CDR1 SGHRS, CDR2 YFSETQ. The ends lost 4 bases at V and 7 bases at J; junction bases unmatched: 11. In DNA form, the CDR3 reads TGCGCCAGCAGCCCCAGCGGGGCCTCCCTGGAGCAGTACTTC. Protein product: CASSPSGASLEQYF.

This clonotype was observed many times. The chain uses TRBV20-1 and TRBJ1-1, with 8 bases aligning to TRBD1. This CDR3 is 14 amino acids long. V lost 4 bases and J lost 4; bases outside the gene matches: 8. Germline V gene lookup returns CDR1 DFQATT and CDR2 SNEGSKA (reference sequence). The CDR3 protein is CSATRGGQGTEAFF. The CDR3 bases are TGCAGTGCTACAAGAGGTGGACAGGGCACTGAAGCTTTCTTT.